Sequencing of this TCR beta chain was carried out in a study of blood T cell repertoires in COVID-19. CDR3 size: 14 residues. V gave up 0 bases and J gave up 7 bases, with 12 bases separating them. CDR1 and CDR2 from the germline V gene are MNHEY and SVGAGI. Profiled with immunoSEQ multiplex PCR; TCRdb holds only in-frame clones, not every one. The data show 350,000 to 450,000 clones, roughly 92% seen once. Sequencing used PBMCs or T cells enriched from blood (not recorded which). The V gene is TRBV6-5, the J gene TRBJ1-2; D not resolved. The sequence derives from a woman aged 40 to 50 who had been exposed to COVID-19. CDR3 DNA sequence: TGTGCCAGCAGTTACTCGATTAACGCGGGTGGCTACACCTTC. Protein: CASSYSINAGGYTF.